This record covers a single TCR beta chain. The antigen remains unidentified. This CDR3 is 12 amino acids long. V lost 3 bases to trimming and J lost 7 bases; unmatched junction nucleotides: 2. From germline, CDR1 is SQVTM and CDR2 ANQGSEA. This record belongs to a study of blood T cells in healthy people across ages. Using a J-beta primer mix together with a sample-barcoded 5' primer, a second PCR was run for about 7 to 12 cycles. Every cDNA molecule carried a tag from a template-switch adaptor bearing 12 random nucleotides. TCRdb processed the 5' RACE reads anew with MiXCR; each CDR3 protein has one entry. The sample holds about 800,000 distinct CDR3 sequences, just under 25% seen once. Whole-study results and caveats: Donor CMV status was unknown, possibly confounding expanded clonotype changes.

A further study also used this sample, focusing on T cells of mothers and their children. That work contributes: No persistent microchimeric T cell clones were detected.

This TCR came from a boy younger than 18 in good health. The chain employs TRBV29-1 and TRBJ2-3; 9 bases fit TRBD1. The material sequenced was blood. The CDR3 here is CSVDGQGNTQYF. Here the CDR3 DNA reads TGCAGCGTTGATGGACAGGGGAATACGCAGTATTTT.